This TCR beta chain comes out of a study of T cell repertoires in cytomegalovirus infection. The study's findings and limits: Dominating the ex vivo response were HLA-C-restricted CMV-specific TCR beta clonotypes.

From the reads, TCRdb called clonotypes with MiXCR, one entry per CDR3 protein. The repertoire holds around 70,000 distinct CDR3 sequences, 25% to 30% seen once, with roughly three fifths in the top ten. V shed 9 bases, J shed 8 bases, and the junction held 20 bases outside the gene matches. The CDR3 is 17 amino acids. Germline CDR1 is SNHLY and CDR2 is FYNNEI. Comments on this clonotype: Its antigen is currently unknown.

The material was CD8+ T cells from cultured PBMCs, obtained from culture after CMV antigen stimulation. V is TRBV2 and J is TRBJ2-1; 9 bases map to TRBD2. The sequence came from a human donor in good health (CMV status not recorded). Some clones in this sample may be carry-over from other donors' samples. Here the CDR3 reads CASTPRGLREGRDEQFF. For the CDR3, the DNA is TGTGCCAGTACACCCCGTGGACTGCGGGAGGGCCGGGATGAGCAGTTCTTC.